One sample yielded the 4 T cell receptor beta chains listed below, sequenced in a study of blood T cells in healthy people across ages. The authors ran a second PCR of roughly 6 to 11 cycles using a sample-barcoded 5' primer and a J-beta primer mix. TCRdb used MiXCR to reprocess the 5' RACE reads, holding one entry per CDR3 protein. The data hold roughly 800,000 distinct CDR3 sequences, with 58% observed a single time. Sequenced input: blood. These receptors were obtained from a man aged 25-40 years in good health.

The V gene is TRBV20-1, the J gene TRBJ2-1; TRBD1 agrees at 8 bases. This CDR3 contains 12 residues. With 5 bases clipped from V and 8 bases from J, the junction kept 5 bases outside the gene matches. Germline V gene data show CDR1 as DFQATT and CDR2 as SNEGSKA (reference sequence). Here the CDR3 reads CSAEDRGDEQFF. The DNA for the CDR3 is TGCAGTGCTGAAGACAGGGGAGATGAGCAGTTCTTC.

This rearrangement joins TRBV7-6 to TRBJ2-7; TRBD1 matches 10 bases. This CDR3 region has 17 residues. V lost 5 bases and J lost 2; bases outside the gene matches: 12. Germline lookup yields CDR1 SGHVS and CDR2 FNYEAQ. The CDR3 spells CASSRPETGTGAYEQYF. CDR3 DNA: TGTGCCAGCAGCCGCCCCGAAACCGGGACAGGGGCCTACGAGCAGTACTTC.

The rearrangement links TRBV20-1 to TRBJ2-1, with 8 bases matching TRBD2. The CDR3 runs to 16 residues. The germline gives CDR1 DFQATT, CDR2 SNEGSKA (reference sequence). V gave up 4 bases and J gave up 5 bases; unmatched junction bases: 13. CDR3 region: CSATPSGPKLHNEQFF. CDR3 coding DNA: TGCAGTGCTACCCCTAGCGGGCCCAAACTTCACAATGAGCAGTTCTTC.

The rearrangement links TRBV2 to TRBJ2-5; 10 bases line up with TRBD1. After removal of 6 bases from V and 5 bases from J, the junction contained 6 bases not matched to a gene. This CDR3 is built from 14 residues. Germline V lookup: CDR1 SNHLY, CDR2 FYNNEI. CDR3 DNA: TGTGCCAGCAGCTCCAGGACAGGGGGGGAGACCCAGTACTTC. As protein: CASSSRTGGETQYF.